The 26 T cell receptor beta chains below all came from one sample that was sequenced in a study of cytomegalovirus exposure and HLA in healthy donors (dated by TCRdb to about 2017). Receptor libraries were prepared by the immunoSEQ multiplex PCR assay. For the multiplex PCR, a mixture combining 60 forward primers for TCR Vbeta segments and 13 reverse primers for TCR Jbeta segments was used. The table comes from immuneACCESS by way of TCRdb, which keeps in-frame sequences with V and J called. Part of the clones is missing from these tables; in studies checked, under half for an unresolved V gene and the rest for unknown reasons. This sample comprises 100,000 or so clones, 65% to 85% of them detected only once. The ten top clones hold around 2.3% of the sample. The specimen sequenced was PBMCs. The receptors were sampled from a man aged 18 to 29 in good health and CMV-seronegative.

The rearrangement joins TRBV27 to TRBJ2-7; 9 bases line up with TRBD2. V was clipped by 6 bases and J by 5 bases; unmatched bases: 8. CDR1 MNHEY and CDR2 SMNVEV come from the germline V gene (reference sequence). CDR3 size: 14 residues. This chain's CDR3 is CASRGLAGINEQYF. CDR3 in DNA: TGTGCCAGCAGGGGGCTAGCGGGAATCAACGAGCAGTACTTC.

The chain joins TRBV7-2 to TRBJ2-7; 10 bases agree with TRBD1. The CDR3 spans 17 residues. Trimming removed 3 bases from V and 3 bases from J; junction bases left unmatched: 11. The V gene's germline CDR1 is SGHTA and CDR2 FQGNSA. In DNA, the CDR3 is TGTGCCAGCAGCTTTCATCAACCGGGACAGGGGAACTACGAGCAGTACTTC. This translates into CASSFHQPGQGNYEQYF.

V and J are TRBV30 and TRBJ2-1, with 9 bases that match TRBD2. Germline V gives CDR1 GTSNPN, CDR2 SVGIG (reference sequence). Losses at the gene ends were 5 bases for V and 9 bases for J; bases not matched to a gene: 14. CDR3 length: 15 residues. DNA for the CDR3: TGTGCCTGGCGAACTCTTAGCGGGAGTTTCCCTGAGCAGTTCTTC. Translated: CAWRTLSGSFPEQFF.

CDR3 coding DNA: TGCGCCAGCAGCCAAGTCACGGGTCAAAGGGAAAAACTGTTTTTT. Its protein is CASSQVTGQREKLFF. This chain links TRBV4-3 with TRBJ1-4; D ambiguous. With 1 base removed from V and 8 bases from J, the gap between germline ends came to 14 bases. CDR1 is LGHNA, CDR2 YSLEER, per germline. The CDR3 spans 15 residues.

The J gene is TRBJ2-2, the V gene TRBV27; D possibly corresponds to TRBD2 (6 bases). Looked up from germline, CDR1 is MNHEY and CDR2 is SMNVEV (reference sequence). The CDR3 runs 14 residues. Trimming took off 0 bases at V and 5 bases at J, with 7 bases between the two ends. CDR3 loop: CASSLSRGTGELFF. Here the CDR3 DNA reads TGTGCCAGCAGTTTATCGCGGGGTACCGGGGAGCTGTTTTTT.

This chain links TRBV7-6 with TRBJ2-7; D call uncertain. CDR3 length equals 16 residues. Germline assignment: CDR1 SGHVS and CDR2 FNYEAQ. V was pared by 1 base and J by 6 bases, with 19 bases between. CDR3 sequence (DNA): TGTGCCAGCAGCTTAGGTAGTGCCCCGCGGTCTGGCGAGCAGTACTTC. This gives the protein CASSLGSAPRSGEQYF.

This clone was seen only a few times. This chain links TRBV27 with TRBJ1-1; perhaps TRBD1 as D (5 bases). This CDR3 spans 13 amino acids. Germline lookup yields CDR1 MNHEY and CDR2 SMNVEV (reference sequence). Trimming removed 2 bases at V and 1 base at J, with 5 bases between. The CDR3 is CASSLRGNTEAFF. CDR3 nucleotide sequence: TGTGCCAGCAGTTTAAGGGGGAACACTGAAGCTTTCTTT.

This clone appeared once. The chain is built from TRBV7-8 and TRBJ2-5; D is perhaps TRBD1 (6 bases). CDR3 length: 15 residues. Trimming removed 1 base from V and 5 bases from J, with 14 bases in between. The V gene's germline CDR1 is SGHVS and CDR2 FQNEAQ. CDR3 coding DNA: TGTGCCAGCAGCTTAGAGCTGGGGGCAGGGGAGACCCAGTACTTC. Its protein product is CASSLELGAGETQYF.

The V call is TRBV6-4, the J call TRBJ2-2, with 7 nucleotides matching TRBD1. Germline V gene data show CDR1 as MRHNA and CDR2 as SNTAGT. The junction had 1 base not matched to a gene; V was cut back by 0 bases and J by 6 bases. The CDR3 length is 14 residues. The CDR3 DNA reads as TGTGCCAGCAGTGACTCAGGGGGCGCCGGGGAGCTGTTTTTT. Encoded protein: CASSDSGGAGELFF.

This clone turned up a few times. The genes are TRBV13 and TRBJ2-6; D perhaps matches TRBD2 (6 bases). The CDR3 runs to 13 residues. CDR1 is PRHDT and CDR2 is FYEKMQ in the germline V gene (reference sequence). V lost 6 bases, J lost 8 bases, and 11 bases lay in between. The CDR3, as DNA: TGTGCCAGCAGTGCGGGGAGGTCCAACGTCCTGACTTTC. It specifies CASSAGRSNVLTF.

The chain employs TRBV7-9 and TRBJ1-5; D not certain. The germline CDR1 and CDR2 sequences are SEHNR and FQNEAQ (reference sequence). The CDR3 length is 12 residues. The V and J ends lost 6 bases and 0 bases respectively, with 3 bases between them. CDR3: CASSNSNQPQHF. The CDR3 DNA sequence: TGTGCCAGCAGTAATAGCAATCAGCCCCAGCATTTT.

This chain links TRBV6-5 with TRBJ2-6; a possible D gene is TRBD2 (5 bases). CDR3 size: 15 residues. V lost 6 bases, J lost 3 bases, and 12 bases lay in between. Germline CDR1 is MNHEY and CDR2 is SVGAGI. In DNA form, the CDR3 reads TGTGCCAGCAGCCCGACCGGGGATGGGGCCAACGTCCTGACTTTC. It yields the protein CASSPTGDGANVLTF.

This chain joins TRBV25-1 and TRBJ2-7, with 8 positions matching TRBD2. The CDR3 sequence is 15 residues long. Germline CDR1 reads MGHDK; CDR2 reads SYGVNS. The ends lost 1 base at V and 4 bases at J; junction bases unmatched: 6. The CDR3 coding sequence is TGTGCCAGCAGTGAATCAACTAGCGGTAGTTACGAGCAGTACTTC. Protein sequence: CASSESTSGSYEQYF.

The chain employs TRBV5-1 and TRBJ2-5; 9 bases align to TRBD1. With 4 bases clipped from V and 1 base from J, the junction kept 11 bases outside the gene matches. The CDR3 is made up of 17 amino acids. The V gene's germline CDR1 is SGHRS and CDR2 YFSETQ. The CDR3 region has the DNA TGCGCCAGCAGCCCCGGGGGCCGGACAGGGGTCCAAGAGACCCAGTACTTC. It translates to CASSPGGRTGVQETQYF.

This clone came up once. The chain couples TRBV2 to TRBJ2-7, with D unresolved. This CDR3 contains 15 residues. From germline, CDR1 is SNHLY and CDR2 FYNNEI. V gave up 1 base and J gave up 0 bases, with 10 bases separating them. The CDR3 DNA sequence: TGTGCCAGCAGTGAAGAAGTACCGAGCTCCTACGAGCAGTACTTC. Protein: CASSEEVPSSYEQYF.

J is TRBJ1-5 and V is TRBV5-5; D unresolved. CDR3 length: 16 residues. The germline V gene encodes CDR1 SGHKS and CDR2 YYEKEE (reference sequence). Trimming took off 4 bases at V and 2 bases at J, with 16 bases between the two ends. The CDR3 loop is CASSGSTPGGNQPQHF. The CDR3 DNA reads as TGTGCCAGCAGCGGATCGACTCCCGGCGGCAATCAGCCCCAGCATTTT.

This clone came up once. The rearrangement joins TRBV27 to TRBJ2-7; D is unresolved. Per germline, CDR1 MNHEY and CDR2 SMNVEV (reference sequence). V dropped 3 bases and J dropped 0 bases, with 15 bases sitting between them. The CDR3 has 16 residues. The CDR3 sequence is CASSLQPTRASYEQYF. The CDR3 DNA reads as TGTGCCAGCAGTTTGCAACCTACCCGAGCCTCCTACGAGCAGTACTTC.

This chain uses TRBV29-1 with TRBJ1-1; maybe TRBD1 (6 bases). Germline assignment: CDR1 SQVTM and CDR2 ANQGSEA. This CDR3 has 15 amino acids. Trimming pared 7 bases from V and 0 bases from J, leaving 18 bases between. The CDR3 region has the DNA TGCAGCGCCGACCAGGGGCAGGCCATGAACACTGAAGCTTTCTTT. Protein product: CSADQGQAMNTEAFF.

J is TRBJ2-1 and V is TRBV27; a weak D match, TRBD2 (6 bases). The V gene lost 2 bases and the J gene lost 7 bases, with 15 bases spanning the gap. The CDR3 has 15 amino acids. Per the germline V gene, CDR1 is MNHEY and CDR2 is SMNVEV (reference sequence). This CDR3 reads CASSLLAGPTNEQFF. The CDR3 DNA sequence: TGTGCCAGCAGTTTACTGGCGGGACCTACTAATGAGCAGTTCTTC.

This clone appeared a few times. The chain links TRBV15 to TRBJ1-5; TRBD1 matches at 9 bases. Germline V gene data show CDR1 as LNHNV and CDR2 as YYDKDF (reference sequence). The CDR3 consists of 16 residues. After removal of 5 bases from V and 3 bases from J, the junction contained 8 bases not matched to a gene. In DNA form, the CDR3 reads TGTGCCACCAGCTCTGTAGGGACAGGGCACAATCAGCCCCAGCATTTT. Translating gives CATSSVGTGHNQPQHF.

The chain links TRBV5-1 to TRBJ2-1; D might be TRBD2 (5 bases). V was cut by 4 bases and J by 0 bases, with 14 bases left in between. This CDR3 contains 16 residues. Per the germline V gene, CDR1 is SGHRS and CDR2 is YFSETQ. CDR3 nucleotide sequence: TGCGCCAGCAGCGGGTTCGGGGTTAGCTCCTACAATGAGCAGTTCTTC. As protein: CASSGFGVSSYNEQFF.

The chain uses TRBV6-5 and TRBJ1-1, with TRBD1 as a possible D gene (5 bases). Trimming cost V 5 bases and J 10 bases, with 23 bases left between them. Per germline, CDR1 MNHEY and CDR2 SVGAGI. CDR3 size: 15 residues. DNA of the CDR3: TGTGCCAGCAGTCCCCAGGCCGGGGGACTGATCGGAGCTTTCTTT. This gives the protein CASSPQAGGLIGAFF.

The chain is built from TRBV4-3 and TRBJ2-4; TRBD2 agrees at 7 bases. The CDR3 is 16 amino acids. From germline, CDR1 is LGHNA and CDR2 YSLEER. V dropped 3 bases and J dropped 8; count of bases not matched to a gene: 13. CDR3: CASSHEWRASGDIQYF. The CDR3 nucleotides read TGCGCCAGCAGCCATGAGTGGCGGGCTAGCGGCGACATTCAGTACTTC.

The V and J genes are TRBV10-2 and TRBJ1-5; D is uncertain. Per germline, CDR1 WSHSY and CDR2 SAAADI. CDR3 length: 14 amino acids. V lost 4 bases and J 2 bases, leaving 9 bases between the germline ends. The chain's CDR3 is CASSALSGNQPQHF. The CDR3 nucleotides are TGCGCCAGCAGTGCGCTCAGTGGCAATCAGCCCCAGCATTTT.

The chain links TRBV11-2 to TRBJ1-5, with D possibly matching TRBD1 (5 bases). The CDR3 consists of 17 residues. The germline CDR1 and CDR2 sequences are SGHAT and FQNNGV. Between the trimmed V and J ends, which lost 4 bases and 0 bases, there was a span of 16 bases. CDR3 protein: CASSYSGSPFSNQPQHF. In nucleotides, the CDR3 is TGTGCCAGCAGCTACTCAGGGTCCCCCTTTAGCAATCAGCCCCAGCATTTT.

V gene TRBV15 combines with J gene TRBJ1-2; 7 bases fit TRBD1. The germline CDR1 and CDR2 sequences are LNHNV and YYDKDF (reference sequence). The CDR3 runs to 15 residues. With V trimmed by 5 bases and J by 6 bases, 12 bases remained unmatched. The CDR3 coding sequence is TGTGCCACCAGCGCAAGGGACAGAGCAGCGGATGGCTACACCTTC. The encoded protein is CATSARDRAADGYTF. Together with reference TRBV15 and TRBJ1-2, the CDR3 gives the full variable domain: DAMVIQNPRYQVTQFGKPVTLSCSQTLNHNVMYWYQQKSSQAPKLLFHYYDKDFNNEADTPDNFQSRRPNTSFCFLDIRSPGLGDTAMYLCATSARDRAADGYTFGSGTRLTVV.